A selection of T cell receptor beta chains follows, all from one sample in a study of T-cell reconstitution after alpha-beta-depleted transplantation in children. TCRdb analysed the PCR reads with MiXCR anew, one entry per CDR3 protein. The sample records roughly 98,000 distinct CDR3 sequences, roughly a sixth being singletons. The sample here was PBMCs, mostly from graft donor cells, taken 180 days after TCRalphabeta/CD19-depleted stem cell transplant. Source of these receptors: a male patient between 2 and 10 years old who had a stem cell transplant for acute lymphoblastic leukemia, so the T cells may come from the graft donor. Each CDR3 is given with its conserved first and last residue. The order of the fields is D gene, clone size, V gene, J gene, CDR3 DNA, CDR3 protein. The D gene is left open where the match is weak. Not all rows give a size; the values are once, few, many and, for expanded clones, a class.

d_call: TRBD2; clone_size: few; v_call: TRBV11-2; j_call: TRBJ2-3; cdr3_nt: TGTGCCAGCAGCTTAGATAACCTGGGGGCTAGCGGGGACATTAGCACAGATACGCAGTATTTT; cdr3_aa: CASSLDNLGASGDISTDTQYF
d_call: NA; clone_size: NA; v_call: TRBV7-9; j_call: TRBJ1-5; cdr3_nt: TGTGCCAGCAGCTTAGCGTCAGCAGGGGTTCAGCCCCAGCATTTT; cdr3_aa: CASSLASAGVQPQHF
d_call: TRBD1; clone_size: many; v_call: TRBV10-3; j_call: TRBJ2-5; cdr3_nt: TGTGCCATCAGTGGACAGGGCTTGGAAGAGACCCAGTACTTC; cdr3_aa: CAISGQGLEETQYF
d_call: TRBD2; clone_size: NA; v_call: TRBV20-1; j_call: TRBJ2-2; cdr3_nt: TGCAGTGCCCACTGGCGGGGGGTAAACACCGGGGAGCTGTTTTTT; cdr3_aa: CSAHWRGVNTGELFF
d_call: NA; clone_size: few; v_call: TRBV12-3/TRBV12-4; j_call: TRBJ2-5; cdr3_nt: TGTGCCAGCAGTTTAGCTGGGGGCGTAGAGACCCAGTACTTC; cdr3_aa: CASSLAGGVETQYF
d_call: NA; clone_size: many; v_call: TRBV20-1; j_call: TRBJ2-5; cdr3_nt: TGCAGCCGAGAGAGTGCCTATCCGAAAGAGACCCAGTACTTC; cdr3_aa: CSRESAYPKETQYF
d_call: TRBD1; clone_size: NA; v_call: TRBV6-6; j_call: TRBJ1-1; cdr3_nt: TGTGCCAGTTCGGGGGACAGTTACACTGAAGCTTTCTTT; cdr3_aa: CASSGDSYTEAFF
d_call: NA; clone_size: NA; v_call: TRBV5-1; j_call: TRBJ2-3; cdr3_nt: TGCGCCAGCAATGGCGGGGGCCCCGGGACAGATACGCAGTATTTT; cdr3_aa: CASNGGGPGTDTQYF
d_call: TRBD2; clone_size: few; v_call: TRBV24-1; j_call: TRBJ2-2; cdr3_nt: TGTGCCACCAGTGATTTGGCGGGAGGTTTCACCGGGGAGCTGTTTTTT; cdr3_aa: CATSDLAGGFTGELFF
d_call: NA; clone_size: few; v_call: TRBV10-3; j_call: TRBJ2-5; cdr3_nt: TGTGCCATCAGTGAGTTGGACGAACAGGGTCCACAAGAGACCCAGTACTTC; cdr3_aa: CAISELDEQGPQETQYF
d_call: NA; clone_size: NA; v_call: TRBV15; j_call: TRBJ1-1; cdr3_nt: TGTGCCACCAGCAGAGCAGGGGTCGACACTGAAGCTTTCTTT; cdr3_aa: CATSRAGVDTEAFF
d_call: NA; clone_size: NA; v_call: TRBV7-2; j_call: TRBJ2-7; cdr3_nt: TGTGCCTGCAGCTTAGCCCCGGGGTTCTACGAGCAGTACTTC; cdr3_aa: CACSLAPGFYEQYF
d_call: NA; clone_size: many; v_call: TRBV6-4; j_call: TRBJ2-1; cdr3_nt: TGTGCCAGCAGTGAGGCGTACACTAGCAATGAGCAGTTCTTC; cdr3_aa: CASSEAYTSNEQFF
d_call: TRBD1; clone_size: few; v_call: TRBV3-1; j_call: TRBJ1-1; cdr3_nt: TGTGCCAGCAGCCCACCTCGACAGGGGACGAACACTGAAGCTTTCTTT; cdr3_aa: CASSPPRQGTNTEAFF
d_call: TRBD2; clone_size: many; v_call: TRBV20-1; j_call: TRBJ2-1; cdr3_nt: TGCAGTGCTGCCGGGGGGGTCGATGAGCAGTTCTTC; cdr3_aa: CSAAGGVDEQFF
d_call: NA; clone_size: few; v_call: TRBV21-1; j_call: TRBJ1-2; cdr3_nt: TGTGCCAGCAGCAAATCAGGACCCATGGGAGCTGGTAACTATGGCTACACCTTC; cdr3_aa: CASSKSGPMGAGNYGYTF
d_call: NA; clone_size: NA; v_call: TRBV7-9; j_call: TRBJ1-4; cdr3_nt: TGTGCCAGCAGCCCAAGTCGGGTTGGTAATGAAAAACTGTTTTTT; cdr3_aa: CASSPSRVGNEKLFF
d_call: TRBD2; clone_size: NA; v_call: TRBV5-1; j_call: TRBJ2-1; cdr3_nt: TGCGCCAGCAGCACCCCGACTAGCGGGGAAGAAACCTCCTACAATGAGCAGTTCTTC; cdr3_aa: CASSTPTSGEETSYNEQFF
d_call: NA; clone_size: NA; v_call: TRBV5-1; j_call: TRBJ1-6; cdr3_nt: TGCGCCAGCAGCGACGTAGGGGGTCAATCCTATAATTCACCCCTCCACTTT; cdr3_aa: CASSDVGGQSYNSPLHF
d_call: NA; clone_size: few; v_call: TRBV20-1; j_call: TRBJ2-2; cdr3_nt: TGCAGTGCTAGGGCTACAGGTTCCACCGGGGAGCTGTTTTTT; cdr3_aa: CSARATGSTGELFF
d_call: NA; clone_size: few; v_call: TRBV4-3; j_call: TRBJ2-3; cdr3_nt: TGCGCCAGCAGCCAAGATGGGGAGAGAGGAGATACGCAGTATTTT; cdr3_aa: CASSQDGERGDTQYF
d_call: NA; clone_size: NA; v_call: TRBV20-1; j_call: TRBJ2-2; cdr3_nt: TGCAGTGCTAGAGGCGATTTCAACACCGGGGAGCTGTTTTTT; cdr3_aa: CSARGDFNTGELFF
d_call: NA; clone_size: few; v_call: TRBV15; j_call: TRBJ2-1; cdr3_nt: TGTGCCATCGGTAGCGGTGAGTGGAATGAGCAGTTCTTC; cdr3_aa: CAIGSGEWNEQFF
d_call: NA; clone_size: NA; v_call: TRBV11-2; j_call: TRBJ1-3; cdr3_nt: TGTGCCAGCAGCTGGGCCGGGAGCAACTCTGGAAACACCATATATTTT; cdr3_aa: CASSWAGSNSGNTIYF
d_call: NA; clone_size: few; v_call: TRBV20-1; j_call: TRBJ2-1; cdr3_nt: TGCAGTGCTAGATACGCCGGGCCGGGGCAGTTCTTC; cdr3_aa: CSARYAGPGQFF
d_call: NA; clone_size: many; v_call: TRBV18; j_call: TRBJ2-5; cdr3_nt: TGTGCCAGCTCACCAGCGGGGAGGCCTGAGACCCAGTACTTC; cdr3_aa: CASSPAGRPETQYF
d_call: NA; clone_size: NA; v_call: TRBV12-3/TRBV12-4; j_call: TRBJ2-2; cdr3_nt: TGTGCCAGCAGTTTAGTGGGGCACACCGGGGAGCTGTTTTTT; cdr3_aa: CASSLVGHTGELFF
d_call: NA; clone_size: few; v_call: TRBV7-2; j_call: TRBJ2-3; cdr3_nt: TGTGCCAGCAGCTTAGAGAGTGGTAGGGCCACAGATACGCAGTATTTT; cdr3_aa: CASSLESGRATDTQYF
d_call: NA; clone_size: once; v_call: TRBV18; j_call: TRBJ1-1; cdr3_nt: TGTGCCAGCTCACCAATAACGGTGAACACTGAAGCTTTCTTT; cdr3_aa: CASSPITVNTEAFF
d_call: NA; clone_size: many; v_call: TRBV5-1; j_call: TRBJ2-7; cdr3_nt: TGCGCCAGCAGGTCAGGGACGGCCTACGAGCAGTACTTC; cdr3_aa: CASRSGTAYEQYF
d_call: NA; clone_size: NA; v_call: TRBV7-2; j_call: TRBJ2-3; cdr3_nt: TGTGCCAGTACGGGTGATACGCAGTATTTT; cdr3_aa: CASTGDTQYF
d_call: TRBD2; clone_size: NA; v_call: TRBV11-2; j_call: TRBJ2-1; cdr3_nt: TGTGCCAGCAGCTCCTCGACGGGGGGGCCTAGTGAGCAGTTCTTC; cdr3_aa: CASSSSTGGPSEQFF
d_call: TRBD1; clone_size: few; v_call: TRBV6-1; j_call: TRBJ2-1; cdr3_nt: TGTGCCAGCAGTACAGGGGGAGTAAGGACCTACAATGAGCAGTTCTTC; cdr3_aa: CASSTGGVRTYNEQFF
d_call: TRBD1; clone_size: NA; v_call: TRBV4-3; j_call: TRBJ2-7; cdr3_nt: TGCGCCAGCAGCCATTCAAGGACAGGGTACTACGAGCAGTACTTC; cdr3_aa: CASSHSRTGYYEQYF
d_call: NA; clone_size: NA; v_call: TRBV6-1; j_call: TRBJ1-1; cdr3_nt: TGTGCCAGCAGGTTCGAGGGGAAGGAGACTGAAGCTTTCTTT; cdr3_aa: CASRFEGKETEAFF
d_call: NA; clone_size: many; v_call: TRBV6-1; j_call: TRBJ1-1; cdr3_nt: TGTGCCAGCAGCCCACAGGGCAGGAGAACTGAAGCTTTCTTT; cdr3_aa: CASSPQGRRTEAFF
d_call: NA; clone_size: few; v_call: TRBV19; j_call: TRBJ1-5; cdr3_nt: TGTGCCAGTAGTCCCACGGGGTTATTTAGCAATCAGCCCCAGCATTTT; cdr3_aa: CASSPTGLFSNQPQHF
d_call: NA; clone_size: many; v_call: TRBV29-1; j_call: TRBJ1-1; cdr3_nt: TGCAGCGTTGAGGGAGCCATGAACACTGAAGCTTTCTTT; cdr3_aa: CSVEGAMNTEAFF
d_call: NA; clone_size: few; v_call: TRBV18; j_call: TRBJ1-1; cdr3_nt: TGTGCCAGCTCTTTACCACAGGTTTATGAAGCTTTCTTT; cdr3_aa: CASSLPQVYEAFF
d_call: NA; clone_size: many; v_call: TRBV10-3; j_call: TRBJ2-7; cdr3_nt: TGTGCCATCAAGGGAGGCGGGGGCCCCTACGAGCAGTACTTC; cdr3_aa: CAIKGGGGPYEQYF
d_call: NA; clone_size: NA; v_call: TRBV12-3/TRBV12-4; j_call: TRBJ2-7; cdr3_nt: TGTGCCAGCAGTATGGGACAACTGAGATCTGGGGAGCAGTACTTC; cdr3_aa: CASSMGQLRSGEQYF
d_call: TRBD2; clone_size: few; v_call: TRBV3-1; j_call: TRBJ2-7; cdr3_nt: TGTGCCAGCAGCCACCCTCGGACTAGTCTTTCCTACGAGCAGTACTTC; cdr3_aa: CASSHPRTSLSYEQYF
d_call: TRBD1; clone_size: few; v_call: TRBV12-3/TRBV12-4; j_call: TRBJ1-1; cdr3_nt: TGTGCCAGCAGTCCAGGGGGGTTAGGCACTGAAGCTTTCTTT; cdr3_aa: CASSPGGLGTEAFF
d_call: NA; clone_size: few; v_call: TRBV4-2; j_call: TRBJ2-4; cdr3_nt: TGTGCCAGCAGCCCTATAGGGGAGGTCAAAAACATTCAGTACTTC; cdr3_aa: CASSPIGEVKNIQYF
d_call: NA; clone_size: few; v_call: TRBV18; j_call: TRBJ2-7; cdr3_nt: TGTGCCAGCTCACCCGAGGGGGAGCAGTACTTC; cdr3_aa: CASSPEGEQYF
d_call: NA; clone_size: many; v_call: TRBV5-1; j_call: TRBJ1-5; cdr3_nt: TGCGCCAGTAAAACGGACGGCAATCAGCCCCAGCATTTT; cdr3_aa: CASKTDGNQPQHF
d_call: NA; clone_size: NA; v_call: TRBV27; j_call: TRBJ2-2; cdr3_nt: TGTGCCAGCAGTTTATATACCCTTGATGGGTTAAACACCGGGGAGCTGTTTTTT; cdr3_aa: CASSLYTLDGLNTGELFF
d_call: TRBD1; clone_size: NA; v_call: TRBV20-1; j_call: TRBJ1-6; cdr3_nt: TGCAGTGCTAGAGATCCGAAGGGGGCCAGATCACCCCTCCACTTT; cdr3_aa: CSARDPKGARSPLHF
d_call: NA; clone_size: NA; v_call: TRBV7-8; j_call: TRBJ2-3; cdr3_nt: TGTGCCAGCAGCCGATTCCGTGTCCTGACTACAGATACGCAGTATTTT; cdr3_aa: CASSRFRVLTTDTQYF
d_call: NA; clone_size: few; v_call: TRBV5-1; j_call: TRBJ2-3; cdr3_nt: TGCGCCAGCAGCCCGGATTATACGCAGTATTTT; cdr3_aa: CASSPDYTQYF
d_call: NA; clone_size: NA; v_call: TRBV28; j_call: TRBJ2-7; cdr3_nt: TGTGCCAGCAGTTTGGGAGAAATCCGGTTTGGCGAGCAGTACTTC; cdr3_aa: CASSLGEIRFGEQYF
d_call: TRBD2; clone_size: NA; v_call: TRBV7-2; j_call: TRBJ2-7; cdr3_nt: TGTGCCAGCAGCTTAGGGACTAGCGACGTTTCTTACGAGCAGTACTTC; cdr3_aa: CASSLGTSDVSYEQYF
d_call: NA; clone_size: few; v_call: TRBV20-1; j_call: TRBJ1-1; cdr3_nt: TGCAGTGCTCCCCGGCCGGGGGCGCGAACTGAAGCTTTCTTT; cdr3_aa: CSAPRPGARTEAFF
d_call: NA; clone_size: NA; v_call: TRBV7-2; j_call: TRBJ2-2; cdr3_nt: TGTGCCAGCAGCTTAGATTTTGGGCAGATGGAGCTGTTTTTT; cdr3_aa: CASSLDFGQMELFF
d_call: NA; clone_size: few; v_call: TRBV11-2; j_call: TRBJ1-2; cdr3_nt: TGTGCCAGCGCGTTAGGGGCAAGCGGCTACACCTTC; cdr3_aa: CASALGASGYTF
d_call: NA; clone_size: NA; v_call: TRBV2; j_call: TRBJ2-7; cdr3_nt: TGTGCCGGACTGGCGCAGGGATTCTCCTACGAGCAGTACTTC; cdr3_aa: CAGLAQGFSYEQYF
d_call: NA; clone_size: NA; v_call: TRBV12-3/TRBV12-4; j_call: TRBJ2-5; cdr3_nt: TGTGCCAGCACCGCCGAACTTGGAGAGACCCAGTACTTC; cdr3_aa: CASTAELGETQYF
d_call: NA; clone_size: NA; v_call: TRBV2; j_call: TRBJ2-2; cdr3_nt: TGTGCCAGCAGTGAAGAAGGGCCCGAACCCACCGGGGAGCTGTTTTTT; cdr3_aa: CASSEEGPEPTGELFF
d_call: TRBD1; clone_size: NA; v_call: TRBV20-1; j_call: TRBJ1-1; cdr3_nt: TGCAGTGCTAGTAGGGACAGAGGTGTCACCTTGAACACTGAAGCTTTCTTT; cdr3_aa: CSASRDRGVTLNTEAFF
d_call: NA; clone_size: NA; v_call: TRBV18; j_call: TRBJ2-7; cdr3_nt: TGTGCCAGCAGACTCGGGACATTATCCTACGAGCAGTACTTC; cdr3_aa: CASRLGTLSYEQYF